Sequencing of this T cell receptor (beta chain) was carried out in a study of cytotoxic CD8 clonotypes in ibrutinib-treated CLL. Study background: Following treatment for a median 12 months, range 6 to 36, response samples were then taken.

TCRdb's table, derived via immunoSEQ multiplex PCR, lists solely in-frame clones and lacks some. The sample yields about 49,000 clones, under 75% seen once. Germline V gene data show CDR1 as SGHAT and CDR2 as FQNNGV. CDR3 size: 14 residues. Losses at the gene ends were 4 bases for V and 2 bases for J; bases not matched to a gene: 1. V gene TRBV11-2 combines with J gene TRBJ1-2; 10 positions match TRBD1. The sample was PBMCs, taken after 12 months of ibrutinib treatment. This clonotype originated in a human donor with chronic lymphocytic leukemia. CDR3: CASSSTGGNYGYTF. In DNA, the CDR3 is TGTGCCAGCAGCTCGACAGGGGGCAACTATGGCTACACCTTC.